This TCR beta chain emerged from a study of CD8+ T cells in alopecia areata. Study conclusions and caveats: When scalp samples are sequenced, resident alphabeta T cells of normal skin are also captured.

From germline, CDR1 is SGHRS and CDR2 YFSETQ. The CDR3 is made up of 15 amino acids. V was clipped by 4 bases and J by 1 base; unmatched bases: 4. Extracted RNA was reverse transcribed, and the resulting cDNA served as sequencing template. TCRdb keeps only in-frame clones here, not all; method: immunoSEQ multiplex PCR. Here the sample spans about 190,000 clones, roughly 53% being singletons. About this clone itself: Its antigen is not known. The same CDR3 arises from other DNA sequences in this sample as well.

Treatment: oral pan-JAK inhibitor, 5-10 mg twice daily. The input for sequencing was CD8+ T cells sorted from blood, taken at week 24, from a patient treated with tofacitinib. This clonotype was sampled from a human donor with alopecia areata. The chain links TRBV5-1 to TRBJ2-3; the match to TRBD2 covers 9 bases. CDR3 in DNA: TGCGCCAGCAGCCTCCGGACTAGCGGCACAGATACGCAGTATTTT. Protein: CASSLRTSGTDTQYF.